Below, one TCR beta chain is given with its context. The V end was cut by 0 bases, the J end by 1 base, with 9 bases between. CDR1 MNHNS and CDR2 SASEGT come from the germline V gene. CDR3 length: 15 amino acids. Per the study methods: Scientists estimated how many nucleated cells there were by amplifying reference gene primers. Assay used: immunoSEQ multiplex PCR; TCRdb lists only in-frame clones, some missing. The V and J calls and the clone size are those of that table, but D and trimming were determined from the DNA. The table has roughly 93,000 clones, 80% to 90% seen once. This record comes from a study of blood T cell repertoires in COVID-19. The overall study: Sites across the United States, Italy and Spain contributed samples from acute and convalescent COVID-19. Nucleic acid was either cDNA or gDNA, and it came from T cells, B-cell-depleted T cells, or PBMCs.

Specimen: peripheral blood. This TCR came from a human donor in a cohort sampled during active COVID-19. The rearrangement links TRBV6-1 to TRBJ1-2, with D unclear. The CDR3 is CASSEAGGGNYGYTF. The CDR3 bases are TGTGCCAGCAGTGAAGCTGGTGGAGGTAACTATGGCTACACCTTC.